This paragraph covers one T cell receptor (beta chain) sequence. Sequencing was performed with immunoSEQ multiplex PCR; in TCRdb, only in-frame clones are kept and a portion is missing. This sample has 72,000 or so clones, with around 92% found just once. This entry belongs to a study of technical replicates of blood from a handful of donors. Germline trimming cut 5 bases from V and 2 bases from J; bases unmatched to any gene: 2. The CDR3 loop spans 13 amino acids. Germline CDR1 is SGHVS and CDR2 is FNYEAQ. This receptor was identified in a human donor in good health. Source material: T cells isolated from PBMCs. The chain combines TRBV7-6 with TRBJ1-1, with 7 bases fitting TRBD1. The CDR3 loop is CASSQGVNTEAFF. The CDR3 region has the DNA TGTGCCAGCAGCCAGGGGGTTAACACTGAAGCTTTCTTT.